These T cell receptor beta chains were read from a single sample in a study of shared clonotypes between healthy human individuals. Assay: immunoSEQ multiplex PCR; the TCRdb copy retains only in-frame clones and omits some. The sample lists around 2.1 million clones; approximately 94% were seen once. What was sequenced was naive CD8+ T cells from PBMCs. Every receptor here comes from a man aged 18 to 30 in good health. Some clones in this sample may be carry-over from other donors' samples. CDR3s include the opening cysteine and the closing phenylalanine or tryptophan. The order of the fields is D gene, J gene, clone size, V gene, CDR3 DNA, CDR3 protein. The D gene is left open where the match is weak. Not every row has a clone size; where given, it reads once, few, many or a size class.

D gene: NA; J gene: TRBJ2-1; clone size: NA; V gene: TRBV7-8; CDR3 DNA: TGTGCCAGCAGCTTCTCCAGACCGCAGAGCTCCTACAATGAGCAGTTCTTC; CDR3 protein: CASSFSRPQSSYNEQFF
D gene: NA; J gene: TRBJ1-1; clone size: NA; V gene: TRBV7-8; CDR3 DNA: TGTGCCAGCAGGGAACTCATGAACACTGAAGCTTTCTTT; CDR3 protein: CASRELMNTEAFF
D gene: TRBD2; J gene: TRBJ2-1; clone size: NA; V gene: TRBV18; CDR3 DNA: TGTGCCAGCTCATCGGGGGGAATCGATCAGTTCTTC; CDR3 protein: CASSSGGIDQFF
D gene: TRBD2; J gene: TRBJ2-7; clone size: NA; V gene: TRBV7-6; CDR3 DNA: TGTGCCAGCAGCTTAGACACGGGGCGGGGGGACTCCTACGAGCAGTACTTC; CDR3 protein: CASSLDTGRGDSYEQYF
D gene: NA; J gene: TRBJ1-1; clone size: NA; V gene: TRBV9; CDR3 DNA: TGTGCCAGCAGCGTAGGTGGGGGTGAAGCTTTCTTT; CDR3 protein: CASSVGGGEAFF
D gene: NA; J gene: TRBJ2-3; clone size: NA; V gene: TRBV5-3; CDR3 DNA: TGTGCCAGAAGCTTGTGTGGAGATAGCACAGATACGCAGTATTTT; CDR3 protein: CARSLCGDSTDTQYF
D gene: NA; J gene: TRBJ2-7; clone size: NA; V gene: TRBV7-9; CDR3 DNA: TGTGCCAGCAGCTCCCAGAACTACGAGCAGTACTTC; CDR3 protein: CASSSQNYEQYF
D gene: TRBD1; J gene: TRBJ2-1; clone size: NA; V gene: TRBV5-1; CDR3 DNA: TGCGCCAGCAGCTTGGTATGGGGGACAGGGGCAAACAATGAGCAGTTCTTC; CDR3 protein: CASSLVWGTGANNEQFF
D gene: NA; J gene: TRBJ1-1; clone size: NA; V gene: TRBV7-9; CDR3 DNA: TGTGCCAGCAGCTTAGGGGGGGCCGAAGCTTTCTTT; CDR3 protein: CASSLGGAEAFF
D gene: NA; J gene: TRBJ1-1; clone size: NA; V gene: TRBV28; CDR3 DNA: TGTGCCAGCAGTTTAAGTCTTGGGGGGGGGCACACTGAAGCTTTCTTT; CDR3 protein: CASSLSLGGGHTEAFF
D gene: TRBD2; J gene: TRBJ2-1; clone size: NA; V gene: TRBV27; CDR3 DNA: TGTGCCAGCAGTTCCCGCGGCGGGAGTGTCAATGAGCAGTTCTTC; CDR3 protein: CASSSRGGSVNEQFF
D gene: TRBD1; J gene: TRBJ2-2; clone size: NA; V gene: TRBV4-3; CDR3 DNA: TGCGCCAGCAGCCAAGGAGGGCCCGGGACAGGTCATACCGGGGAGCTGTTTTTT; CDR3 protein: CASSQGGPGTGHTGELFF
D gene: NA; J gene: TRBJ2-2; clone size: NA; V gene: TRBV5-1; CDR3 DNA: TGCGCCAGCAGGGAAGCCACCGGGGAGCTGTTTTTT; CDR3 protein: CASREATGELFF
D gene: NA; J gene: TRBJ1-2; clone size: NA; V gene: TRBV27; CDR3 DNA: TGTGCCACCTCGGACAGAAACTATGGCTACACCTTC; CDR3 protein: CATSDRNYGYTF
D gene: TRBD1; J gene: TRBJ1-1; clone size: NA; V gene: TRBV6-5; CDR3 DNA: TGTGCCAGCAGTCGGGGACAGGGGTCGAGTGAAGCTTTCTTT; CDR3 protein: CASSRGQGSSEAFF
D gene: NA; J gene: TRBJ1-4; clone size: NA; V gene: TRBV21-1; CDR3 DNA: TGTGCCAGCAGCCCGCAGGGTATTGGTGAAAAACTGTTTTTT; CDR3 protein: CASSPQGIGEKLFF
D gene: TRBD1; J gene: TRBJ1-2; clone size: NA; V gene: TRBV11-2; CDR3 DNA: TGTGCCAGCAGCTTAGTGGGGACAGGGAGTGGCTACACCTTC; CDR3 protein: CASSLVGTGSGYTF
D gene: TRBD2; J gene: TRBJ2-5; clone size: NA; V gene: TRBV28; CDR3 DNA: TGTGCCAGCAGAGTGGTAGCGGGAGGTCGGGAGACCCAGTACTTC; CDR3 protein: CASRVVAGGRETQYF
D gene: NA; J gene: TRBJ2-7; clone size: once; V gene: TRBV7-2; CDR3 DNA: TGTGCCAGCAGCTTACTTCCCAACGAGCAGTACTTC; CDR3 protein: CASSLLPNEQYF
D gene: TRBD1; J gene: TRBJ2-7; clone size: NA; V gene: TRBV27; CDR3 DNA: TGTGCCAGCAGTTGGGGACAGGGTGCGTACGAGCAGTACTTC; CDR3 protein: CASSWGQGAYEQYF
D gene: TRBD2; J gene: TRBJ2-1; clone size: once; V gene: TRBV27; CDR3 DNA: TGTGCCAGCAGTTTATCGTCGGCGGGAGGGCCGAATGAGCAGTTCTTC; CDR3 protein: CASSLSSAGGPNEQFF
D gene: NA; J gene: TRBJ2-1; clone size: NA; V gene: TRBV27; CDR3 DNA: TGTGCCAGCAGAGCCTTGAGCTCCTACAATGAGCAGTTCTTC; CDR3 protein: CASRALSSYNEQFF
D gene: NA; J gene: TRBJ2-6; clone size: NA; V gene: TRBV6-4; CDR3 DNA: TGTGCCAGCAGTGACGCGAGACATCGATCTGGGGCCAACGTCCTGACTTTC; CDR3 protein: CASSDARHRSGANVLTF
D gene: NA; J gene: TRBJ2-1; clone size: NA; V gene: TRBV18; CDR3 DNA: TGTGCCAGCTCACCCAAGGCCCTTCGGGGGACCTACAATGAGCAGTTCTTC; CDR3 protein: CASSPKALRGTYNEQFF
D gene: NA; J gene: TRBJ2-7; clone size: NA; V gene: TRBV30; CDR3 DNA: TGTGCCTGGAGTGTACCCCCTCCCTACGAGCAGTACTTC; CDR3 protein: CAWSVPPPYEQYF